One sample yielded the 2 T cell receptor beta chains listed below, sequenced in a study of post-analysis software for immune sequencing data. The TCR beta cDNA libraries carried unique molecular identifiers. TCRdb passed the PCR reads through MiXCR, listing each CDR3 protein once. The sample yields about 400,000 distinct CDR3 sequences, roughly 30% seen once. Their cognate antigens are unknown. Study-level findings and limits: TRBV segments more frequent in patients than in controls numbered about five and included TRBV5-6, TRBV5-1 and TRBV20-1.

Sequencing input: blood. Source of these receptors: a girl under 18 with multiple sclerosis.

The genes are TRBV18 and TRBJ2-1; D may be TRBD2 (5 bases). The germline V gene encodes CDR1 KGHSH and CDR2 LQKENI. Trimming took 2 bases from V and 12 from J, leaving 17 bases between them. CDR3 length equals 14 residues. CDR3 sequence: CASSPNREGMGQFF. In DNA, the CDR3 is TGTGCCAGCTCACCAAATCGGGAAGGGATGGGGCAGTTCTTC.

The gene calls are TRBV20-1 and TRBJ1-2; weak D call: TRBD1 (5 bases). Germline lookup yields CDR1 DFQATT and CDR2 SNEGSKA (reference sequence). There are 12 residues in the CDR3. V lost 6 bases and J 2 bases, leaving 10 bases between the germline ends. CDR3 nucleotides: TGCAGTGCCCTGGCAGGGAACTATGGCTACACCTTC. It codes for CSALAGNYGYTF.